This T cell receptor (beta chain) was sequenced for a study of CXCR3-negative and CXCR3-positive naive CD8 T cells. Background on the study: Sequencing yielded about 135 million TRB reads, roughly 1.5 +/- 0.3 million per library. Study conclusions and caveats: Hydrophobicity was higher for TRB CDR3s found in CXCR3-positive naive cells than in CXCR3-negative naive cells.

In regard to this clonotype: Its antigen is unknown.

Germline V gives CDR1 SQVTM, CDR2 ANQGSEA. The CDR3 spans 14 residues. Libraries of TRB cDNA were made by 5' RACE and carried UMIs. TCRdb reworked the 5' RACE reads into one entry per CDR3 protein, no DNA. Found here are about 110,000 distinct CDR3 sequences; the top ten clones hold around 0.4%. This TCR was recovered from a human donor in good health. Some clones in this sample may be carry-over from other donors' samples. The sequenced sample consisted of naive CXCR3+ CD8+ T cells from blood. Subset described: CD45RO-CCR7+CD27+CD95- naive CD8+ T cells expressing CXCR3 (TNR3+). This chain uses TRBV29-1 with TRBJ2-7; the D call from TCRdb, TRBD1, cannot be confirmed without DNA. CDR3 sequence: CSVEGLTESYEQYF.